The 31 T cell receptor beta chains reported below all come from one sample, sequenced in a study of STAT5B mutations in CD4+ large granular lymphocyte leukemia. Sequencing was performed with immunoSEQ multiplex PCR; in TCRdb, only in-frame clones are kept and a portion is missing. The sample has roughly 32,000 clones, approximately 73% seen once. The material sequenced was CD4+ T cells from blood buffy coats. The source is a human donor in good health.

The gene calls are TRBV30 and TRBJ1-6, with D possibly TRBD1 on 6 matching bases. Trimming cost V 0 bases and J 9 bases, with 12 bases left between them. This CDR3 is 14 amino acids long. The germline V gene has CDR1 GTSNPN and CDR2 SVGIG (reference sequence). The CDR3 DNA follows: TGTGCCTGGAGTGTTTGGACAGAGGGTTCACCCCTCCACTTT. It translates to CAWSVWTEGSPLHF.

The chain joins TRBV4-2 to TRBJ1-3; D gene ambiguous. CDR3 length: 15 amino acids. The V and J ends lost 0 bases and 0 bases respectively, with 6 bases between them. Germline V gene data show CDR1 as LGHNA and CDR2 as YNFKEQ. The CDR3: CASSQDAGSGNTIYF. Written as DNA, the CDR3 is TGTGCCAGCAGCCAAGATGCAGGCTCTGGAAACACCATATATTTT.

The rearrangement joins TRBV7-6 to TRBJ2-5; D not resolved. This CDR3 has 14 amino acids. Trimming shortened V by 0 bases and J by 5 bases, and 10 bases separated the two germline ends. CDR1 and CDR2 (germline): SGHVS, FNYEAQ. CDR3 sequence (DNA): TGTGCCAGCAGCTTAGCAGCTAGGGCGGAGACCCAGTACTTC. Its protein is CASSLAARAETQYF. The complete variable domain, with remaining parts taken from reference TRBV7-6 and TRBJ2-5, reads GAGVSQSPRYKVTKRGQDVALRCDPISGHVSLYWYRQALGQGPEFLTYFNYEAQQDKSGLPNDRFSAERPEGSISTLTIQRTEQRDSAMYRCASSLAARAETQYFGPGTRLLVL.

This sequence joins TRBV19 and TRBJ1-5; 10 nucleotides line up with TRBD1. Germline-derived CDR1 and CDR2 are LNHDA and SQIVND (reference sequence). This CDR3 comprises 14 residues. The junction had 2 bases not matched to a gene; V was cut back by 3 bases and J by 6 bases. CDR3 nucleotides: TGTGCCAGTAGTATGACAGGGGGCGGTCAGCCCCAGCATTTT. It translates to CASSMTGGGQPQHF.

The chain links TRBV7-9 to TRBJ1-1; no clear D gene. Germline V gene sequence: CDR1 SEHNR, CDR2 FQNEAQ (reference sequence). This CDR3 spans 15 amino acids. Trimming took 3 bases from V and 4 from J, leaving 15 bases between them. This CDR3 reads CASSFLAGGSTEAFF. The CDR3 region has the DNA TGTGCCAGCAGCTTCCTGGCAGGAGGGAGCACTGAAGCTTTCTTT.

The chain carries TRBV5-1 and TRBJ2-5; D is possibly TRBD1 (6 bases). The V end lost 5 bases, the J end lost 0 bases, and 14 bases lay between the germline ends. There are 15 residues in the CDR3. CDR1 and CDR2 from the germline V gene are SGHRS and YFSETQ. The chain's CDR3 is CASRGAASNQETQYF. The CDR3, as DNA: TGCGCCAGCAGGGGGGCAGCTTCCAACCAAGAGACCCAGTACTTC.

This chain joins TRBV6-5 and TRBJ2-1; D call uncertain. CDR3 length: 14 residues. Germline-derived CDR1 and CDR2 are MNHEY and SVGAGI. The V end was cut by 2 bases, the J end by 6 bases, with 11 bases between. The DNA of the CDR3 is TGTGCCAGCAGTTACGAAAAATTTGGCAATGAGCAGTTCTTC. It is translated as CASSYEKFGNEQFF.

The sample holds one count of this clone. The chain joins TRBV19 to TRBJ2-1; TRBD2 aligns across 9 bases. Germline V lookup: CDR1 LNHDA, CDR2 SQIVND (reference sequence). The CDR3 consists of 14 residues. V was pared by 7 bases and J by 0 bases, with 1 base of the junction left unmatched. CDR3 in DNA: TGTGCCAGTAATAGCGGGAGCTCCTACAATGAGCAGTTCTTC. This gives the protein CASNSGSSYNEQFF.

V and J are TRBV5-7 and TRBJ1-4; D is perhaps TRBD1 (5 bases). TRBV5-7 is an ORF for which the function is uncertain. The V end lost 3 bases, the J end lost 7 bases, and 19 bases lay between the germline ends. The length of the CDR3 is 16 residues. The CDR3 region is CASSYSLGGAGEKLFF. CDR3 bases: TGTGCCAGCAGCTATAGCTTAGGTGGGGCAGGTGAAAAACTGTTTTTT.

The V and J genes are TRBV15 and TRBJ2-1, with a tentative D call TRBD2 (6 bases). The CDR3 runs 19 residues. Trimming cost V 0 bases and J 8 bases, with 26 bases left between them. The germline V gene encodes CDR1 LNHNV and CDR2 YYDKDF (reference sequence). As DNA, the CDR3 is TGTGCCACCAGCAGAGACCAATGGGGCGGGGACCTTCAAGGCGATGAGCAGTTCTTC. This sequence encodes CATSRDQWGGDLQGDEQFF.

This clone occurred a few times. This chain links TRBV29-1 with TRBJ2-5; no firm D call. The CDR3 totals 13 residues. V lost 2 bases and J 2 bases, leaving 9 bases between the germline ends. Germline lookup yields CDR1 SQVTM and CDR2 ANQGSEA. This CDR3 is CSVEFTAQETQYF. In DNA form, the CDR3 reads TGCAGCGTTGAATTTACTGCTCAAGAGACCCAGTACTTC.

The chain joins TRBV5-4 to TRBJ2-5; 11 nucleotides agree with TRBD1. Germline trimming cut 0 bases from V and 6 bases from J; bases unmatched to any gene: 7. The germline gives CDR1 SGHNT, CDR2 YYREEE (reference sequence). The CDR3 consists of 16 residues. The DNA of the CDR3 is TGTGCCAGCAGCTTGGCCGGGACAGGGGGTTTCAAGACCCAGTACTTC. This encodes CASSLAGTGGFKTQYF.

The gene calls are TRBV11-2 and TRBJ2-2; D is perhaps TRBD2 (6 bases). Trimming took off 6 bases at V and 0 bases at J, with 14 bases between the two ends. Germline assignment: CDR1 SGHAT and CDR2 FQNNGV. The CDR3 is 16 amino acids. The CDR3 region has the DNA TGTGCCAGCAGGGAGGGAGTAGGGTCGAACACCGGGGAGCTGTTTTTT. It is translated as CASREGVGSNTGELFF. The full variable domain, its missing parts supplied by reference TRBV11-2 and TRBJ2-2, is EAGVAQSPRYKIIEKRQSVAFWCNPISGHATLYWYQQILGQGPKLLIQFQNNGVVDDSQLPKDRFSAERLKGVDSTLKIQPAKLEDSAVYLCASREGVGSNTGELFFGEGSRLTVL.

The chain links TRBV4-2 to TRBJ2-7; tentatively, D is TRBD2 (5 bases). The germline gives CDR1 LGHNA, CDR2 YNFKEQ. The length of the CDR3 is 17 residues. V was clipped by 0 bases and J by 3 bases, with 18 bases between them. The CDR3 DNA reads TGTGCCAGCAGCCAAGATGCAGGACTCCAGAACTACTACGAGCAGTACTTC. It yields the protein CASSQDAGLQNYYEQYF.

The chain combines TRBV2 with TRBJ2-6; D might be TRBD1 (6 bases). V was pared by 6 bases and J by 0 bases, with 9 bases between. Germline assignment: CDR1 SNHLY and CDR2 FYNNEI. CDR3 length: 15 residues. This CDR3 reads CASSTGISGANVLTF. The CDR3 nucleotides read TGTGCCAGCAGCACAGGGATCTCTGGGGCCAACGTCCTGACTTTC. Full variable domain (outside the CDR3, taken from reference TRBV2 and TRBJ2-6): EPEVTQTPSHQVTQMGQEVILRCVPISNHLYFYWYRQILGQKVEFLVSFYNNEISEKSEIFDDQFSVERPDGSNFTLKIRSTKLEDSAMYFCASSTGISGANVLTFGAGSRLTVL.

The chain links TRBV7-3 to TRBJ2-3; D is ambiguous. The CDR3 loop spans 14 amino acids. V lost 1 base and J lost 1, with 6 bases in between. From germline, CDR1 is SGHTA and CDR2 FQGTGA. CDR3 amino acids: CASSLRPRTDTQYF. The CDR3 nucleotides are TGTGCCAGCAGCTTAAGGCCACGCACAGATACGCAGTATTTT.

This chain links TRBV6-5 with TRBJ2-2; D is uncertain. This CDR3 comprises 12 residues. The V gene lost 6 bases and the J gene lost 6 bases, with 8 bases spanning the gap. Germline assignment: CDR1 MNHEY and CDR2 SVGAGI. The CDR3 here is CASSPRAGELFF. The CDR3 region has the DNA TGTGCCAGCAGCCCTAGGGCCGGGGAGCTGTTTTTT.

This clone has only a few counts. This chain connects TRBV6-1 to TRBJ1-1; D uncertain. V dropped 5 bases and J dropped 8 bases, with 15 bases sitting between them. This CDR3 comprises 13 residues. Germline V gene data show CDR1 as MNHNS and CDR2 as SASEGT. CDR3 DNA sequence: TGTGCCAGCAGTCGCCAGGCCACTCCAGAAGCTTTCTTT. Translated, it gives CASSRQATPEAFF.

The chain couples TRBV27 to TRBJ2-3; no firm D call. CDR1 and CDR2 (germline): MNHEY, SMNVEV (reference sequence). V lost 0 bases to trimming and J lost 0 bases, with 10 bases between them. This CDR3 region has 16 residues. In nucleotides, the CDR3 is TGTGCCAGCAGTTTATCCTACACTTCTAGCACAGATACGCAGTATTTT. Its protein product is CASSLSYTSSTDTQYF.

The V and J genes are TRBV18 and TRBJ2-3, with a tentative D call TRBD2 (5 bases). V was trimmed by 0 bases and J by 2 bases, leaving 12 bases between them. CDR3 size: 16 residues. Per the germline V gene, CDR1 is KGHSH and CDR2 is LQKENI. CDR3: CASSPPASGSTDTQYF. The CDR3 DNA sequence: TGTGCCAGCTCACCACCGGCCAGCGGATCCACAGATACGCAGTATTTT.

This chain connects TRBV6-5 to TRBJ1-5; TRBD1 aligns across 7 bases. Germline V gene lookup returns CDR1 MNHEY and CDR2 SVGAGI. The CDR3 runs 14 residues. After removal of 6 bases from V and 4 bases from J, the junction contained 6 bases not matched to a gene. CDR3 region: CASRATGPNQPQHF. CDR3 nucleotide sequence: TGTGCCAGCAGGGCGACAGGGCCGAATCAGCCCCAGCATTTT.

This chain uses TRBV7-2 with TRBJ2-2, with 7 bases matching TRBD1. The germline V gene encodes CDR1 SGHTA and CDR2 FQGNSA. V lost 5 bases to trimming and J lost 0 bases; unmatched junction nucleotides: 6. The CDR3 consists of 16 residues. The CDR3 DNA follows: TGTGCCAGCAGCCCCACCGGGACAGCGAACACCGGGGAGCTGTTTTTT. It encodes CASSPTGTANTGELFF.

The V gene is TRBV6-5, the J gene TRBJ1-3; D uncertain. This CDR3 region has 13 residues. V shed 6 bases and J shed 4 bases, with 10 bases lying between them. Germline loops: CDR1 MNHEY, CDR2 SVGAGI. Written as DNA, the CDR3 is TGTGCCAGCAGCCGGACCAGAGGAAACACCATATATTTT. The encoded protein is CASSRTRGNTIYF.

The rearrangement joins TRBV30 to TRBJ2-3; D uncertain. This CDR3 spans 11 amino acids. Per germline, CDR1 GTSNPN and CDR2 SVGIG (reference sequence). V was cut by 3 bases and J by 5 bases, with 6 bases left in between. The CDR3 reads CAWSNKDTQYF. CDR3 nucleotide sequence: TGTGCCTGGAGCAACAAAGATACGCAGTATTTT.

The chain uses TRBV7-9 and TRBJ2-3; D gene unclear. CDR1 and CDR2 from the germline V gene are SEHNR and FQNEAQ (reference sequence). This CDR3 spans 14 amino acids. V lost 5 bases, J lost 6 bases, and 15 bases lay in between. The CDR3 sequence is CASSGRTIGDTQYF. DNA for the CDR3: TGTGCCAGCAGCGGACGAACTATCGGGGATACGCAGTATTTT.

This clone turned up a few times. V is TRBV19 and J is TRBJ1-5; a possible D gene is TRBD1 (6 bases). The V gene lost 3 bases and the J gene lost 5 bases, with 11 bases spanning the gap. Germline CDR1 LNHDA, CDR2 SQIVND (reference sequence). This CDR3 comprises 14 residues. This CDR3 reads CASSIGGRYQPQHF. The CDR3 DNA reads as TGTGCCAGTAGTATTGGGGGCAGATATCAGCCCCAGCATTTT.

The chain recombines TRBV19 with TRBJ1-1; the match to TRBD1 covers 10 bases. The CDR3 covers 15 residues. The trim removed 7 bases at V and 1 base at J, leaving 6 bases unmatched. Looked up from germline, CDR1 is LNHDA and CDR2 is SQIVND (reference sequence). The CDR3 coding sequence is TGTGCCAGTACCTCGACAGGGGGCCCGAACACTGAAGCTTTCTTT. This translates into CASTSTGGPNTEAFF.

The CDR3 reads CASQRTGLASQPQHF. Written as DNA, the CDR3 is TGTGCCAGCCAAAGGACAGGCCTCGCCAGTCAGCCCCAGCATTTT. V gene TRBV6-5 combines with J gene TRBJ1-5; 7 positions agree with TRBD1. Germline CDR1 is MNHEY and CDR2 is SVGAGI. Unmatched junction bases numbered 13, after V lost 8 bases and J lost 6 bases. The CDR3 is made up of 15 amino acids.

The chain recombines TRBV7-2 with TRBJ2-1; 15 bases agree with TRBD2. In germline, CDR1 is SGHTA, CDR2 FQGNSA. CDR3 length: 17 amino acids. V shed 4 bases and J 7 bases; nucleotides not matched to a gene: 8. CDR3 bases: TGTGCCAGCAGCTCGGGACTAGCGGGAGGTCTAGCAAATGAGCAGTTCTTC. It translates to CASSSGLAGGLANEQFF.

The rearrangement joins TRBV7-9 to TRBJ2-1; 10 bases match TRBD2. This CDR3 is 14 amino acids long. Trimming cost V 2 bases and J 12 bases; bases outside gene matches: 7. Germline values: CDR1 SEHNR, CDR2 FQNEAQ (reference sequence). In nucleotides, the CDR3 is TGTGCCAGCAGCTTAAGTACTAGCGGGACAGGGCAGTTCTTC. Translating it yields CASSLSTSGTGQFF.

The chain links TRBV11-2 to TRBJ2-3; unclear D gene. Germline V CDR1 and CDR2: SGHAT, FQNNGV. V lost 6 bases to trimming and J lost 0 bases, with 4 bases between them. The CDR3 loop spans 12 amino acids. The CDR3 coding sequence is TGTGCCAGCAGACTTAGCACAGATACGCAGTATTTT. This encodes CASRLSTDTQYF. Variable domain in full (rest from reference TRBV11-2 and TRBJ2-3): EAGVAQSPRYKIIEKRQSVAFWCNPISGHATLYWYQQILGQGPKLLIQFQNNGVVDDSQLPKDRFSAERLKGVDSTLKIQPAKLEDSAVYLCASRLSTDTQYFGPGTRLTVL.